The sequence of this T cell receptor (beta chain) was determined in a study of post-analysis software for immune sequencing data. Looking at the study overall: The courses of disease that were included comprised relapsing-remitting, secondary progressive and progressive-relapsing multiple sclerosis.

Regarding this clonotype: Its specificity is unknown.

Study-wide results and caveats: The study found TRBV5-6, TRBV5-1 and TRBV20-1 among about five TRBV segments more frequent in patients than controls. Multiple sclerosis patients had significantly lower normalized Chao1 diversity than controls. By F measure, strong co-clustering occurred among samples prepared in the same batch.

CDR1 is SQVTM, CDR2 ANQGSEA, per germline. The CDR3 sequence is 16 residues long. The J segment lost 1 base and the V segment lost 3 bases, leaving 9 bases of the junction unmatched. The TCR beta cDNA libraries carried unique molecular identifiers. It was from approximately 0.91 to 9.4 million T cells that approximately 500,000 cDNA molecules came. Using its own MiXCR run on the PCR reads, TCRdb lists one record per CDR3 protein. Of hundreds of thousands of distinct CDR3 sequences in the sample, more than 50% were seen once. The genes are TRBV29-1 and TRBJ1-1; 9 positions agree with TRBD1. The TCR originated in a girl aged 2 to 10 with multiple sclerosis. The specimen was blood. The CDR3 loop is CSVDSGQGLGNTEAFF. The CDR3 nucleotides are TGCAGCGTTGACTCGGGACAGGGTCTAGGGAACACTGAAGCTTTCTTT.